This paragraph covers one TCR beta chain sequence. The CDR3 runs 15 residues. The germline CDR1 and CDR2 sequences are MNHEY and SVGAGI. V lost 6 bases to trimming and J lost 5 bases; unmatched junction nucleotides: 9. With random hexamers, 0.5 to 1 ug RNA was reverse transcribed. Amplification of TCR beta CDR3 across 54 Vbeta and 13 Jbeta was performed with immunoSEQ multiplex PCR. Each CDR3 protein is one row after TCRdb ran MiXCR on the immunoSEQ multiplex PCR reads. The data hold 110,000 or so distinct CDR3 sequences, with roughly 90% observed a single time. The data originate from a study of CD8 T cells in Susac syndrome.

This sequence joins TRBV6-5 and TRBJ2-7; TRBD2 matches 11 bases. Material for sequencing was CD8+ T cells from PBMCs. The sequence was collected from a human donor in good health. The DNA for the CDR3 is TGTGCCAGCAGGGAGGGACTAGCGGCCTTCGACGAGCAGTACTTC. It is translated as CASREGLAAFDEQYF.